The source of this T cell receptor beta chain is a study of shared clonotypes between healthy human individuals. The CDR3 runs 14 residues. Per the germline V gene, CDR1 is SEHNR and CDR2 is FQNEAQ (reference sequence). Trimming removed 1 base at V and 7 bases at J, with 13 bases between. Notes on the study in general: What limited the represented genetic and exposure-history diversity was the small number of donors. Sampling used blood alone; tissue repertoires probably differ.

Ten immunoSEQ deep assay plates were used by the authors to sequence unsorted PBMC DNA. The assay was immunoSEQ multiplex PCR, and TCRdb's table has in-frame clones only and misses some. The sample carries about half a million clones, approximately 82% recorded once. On this clone itself: The antigen remains unidentified.

This sequence joins TRBV7-9 and TRBJ1-2; D unresolved. Material for sequencing was PBMCs. This sequence originates from a woman aged 40 to 49 in good health. Some clones in this sample may be carry-over from other donors' samples. The CDR3 reads CASSLEGIWAGYTF. The CDR3 coding sequence is TGTGCCAGCAGCTTAGAAGGTATCTGGGCTGGCTACACCTTC.